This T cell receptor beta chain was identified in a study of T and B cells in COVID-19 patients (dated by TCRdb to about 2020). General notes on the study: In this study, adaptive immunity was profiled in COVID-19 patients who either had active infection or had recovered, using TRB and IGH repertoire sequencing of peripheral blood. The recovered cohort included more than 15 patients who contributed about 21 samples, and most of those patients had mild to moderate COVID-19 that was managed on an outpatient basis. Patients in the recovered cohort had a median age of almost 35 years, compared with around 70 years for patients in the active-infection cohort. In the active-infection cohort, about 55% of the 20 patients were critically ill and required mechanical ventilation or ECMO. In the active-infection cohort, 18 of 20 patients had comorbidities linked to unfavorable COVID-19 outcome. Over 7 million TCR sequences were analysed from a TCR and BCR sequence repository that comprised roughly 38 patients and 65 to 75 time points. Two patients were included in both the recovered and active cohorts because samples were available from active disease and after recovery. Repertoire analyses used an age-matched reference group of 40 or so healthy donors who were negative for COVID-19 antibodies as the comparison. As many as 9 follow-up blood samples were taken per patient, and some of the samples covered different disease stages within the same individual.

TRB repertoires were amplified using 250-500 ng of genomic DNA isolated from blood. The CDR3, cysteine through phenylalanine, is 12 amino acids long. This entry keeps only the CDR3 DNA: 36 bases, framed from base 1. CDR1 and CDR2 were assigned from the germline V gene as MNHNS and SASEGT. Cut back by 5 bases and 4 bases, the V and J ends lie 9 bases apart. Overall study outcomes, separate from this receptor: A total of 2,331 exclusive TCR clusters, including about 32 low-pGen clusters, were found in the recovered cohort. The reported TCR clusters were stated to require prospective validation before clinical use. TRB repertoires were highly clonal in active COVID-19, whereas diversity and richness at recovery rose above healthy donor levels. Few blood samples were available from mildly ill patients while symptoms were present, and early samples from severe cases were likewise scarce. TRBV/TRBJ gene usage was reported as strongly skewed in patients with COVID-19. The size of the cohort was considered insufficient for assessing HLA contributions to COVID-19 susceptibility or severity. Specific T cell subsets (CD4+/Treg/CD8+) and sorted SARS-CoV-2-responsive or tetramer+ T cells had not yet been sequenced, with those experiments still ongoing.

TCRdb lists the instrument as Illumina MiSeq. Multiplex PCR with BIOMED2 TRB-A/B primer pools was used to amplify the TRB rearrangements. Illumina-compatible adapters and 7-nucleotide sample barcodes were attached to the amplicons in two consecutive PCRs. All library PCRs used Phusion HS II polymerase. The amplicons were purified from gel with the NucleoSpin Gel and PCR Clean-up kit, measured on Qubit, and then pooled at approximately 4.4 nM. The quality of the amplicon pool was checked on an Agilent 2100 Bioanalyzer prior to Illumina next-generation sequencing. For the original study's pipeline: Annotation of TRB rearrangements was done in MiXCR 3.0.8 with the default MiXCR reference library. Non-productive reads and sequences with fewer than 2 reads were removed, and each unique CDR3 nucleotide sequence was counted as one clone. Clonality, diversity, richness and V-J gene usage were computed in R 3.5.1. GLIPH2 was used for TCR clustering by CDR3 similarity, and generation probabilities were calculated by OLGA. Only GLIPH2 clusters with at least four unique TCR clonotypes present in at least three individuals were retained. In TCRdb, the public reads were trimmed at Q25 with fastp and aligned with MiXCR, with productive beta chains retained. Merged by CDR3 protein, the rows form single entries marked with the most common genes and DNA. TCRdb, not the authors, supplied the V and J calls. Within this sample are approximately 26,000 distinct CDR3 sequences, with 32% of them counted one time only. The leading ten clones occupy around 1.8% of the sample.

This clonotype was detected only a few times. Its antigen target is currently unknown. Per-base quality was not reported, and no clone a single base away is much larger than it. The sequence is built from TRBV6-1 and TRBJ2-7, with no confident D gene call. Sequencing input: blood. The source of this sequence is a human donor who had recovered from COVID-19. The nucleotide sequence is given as TGTGCCAGCAGTAACCCGAGGTACGAGCAGTACTTC. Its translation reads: CASSNPRYEQYF.